This TCR beta chain appears in the sequencing data of a study of tumor-infiltrating lymphocytes in localized non-small cell lung cancer. Background on the study: The cohort mixed smokers and never-smokers, several histologies, and some post-neoadjuvant-chemotherapy samples. Resected tumor was paired with non-adjacent uninvolved lung from the same patient.

The CDR3 contains 15 residues. Germline lookup yields CDR1 KGHSH and CDR2 LQKENI. Unmatched junction bases numbered 5, after V lost 0 bases and J lost 7 bases. This table comes from immunoSEQ multiplex PCR, and its TCRdb copy is limited to in-frame clones, with some not included. The sample consists of around 16,000 clones, 69% of them appearing once. The TCR comes from a human donor with non-small cell lung cancer. Sequencing was done on a sample of lung tumor tissue. This chain uses TRBV18 with TRBJ2-1; 8 nucleotides align to TRBD1. The CDR3 DNA reads as TGTGCCAGCTCACCACCGGACAGGGCCCCGAATGAGCAGTTCTTC. It codes for CASSPPDRAPNEQFF.